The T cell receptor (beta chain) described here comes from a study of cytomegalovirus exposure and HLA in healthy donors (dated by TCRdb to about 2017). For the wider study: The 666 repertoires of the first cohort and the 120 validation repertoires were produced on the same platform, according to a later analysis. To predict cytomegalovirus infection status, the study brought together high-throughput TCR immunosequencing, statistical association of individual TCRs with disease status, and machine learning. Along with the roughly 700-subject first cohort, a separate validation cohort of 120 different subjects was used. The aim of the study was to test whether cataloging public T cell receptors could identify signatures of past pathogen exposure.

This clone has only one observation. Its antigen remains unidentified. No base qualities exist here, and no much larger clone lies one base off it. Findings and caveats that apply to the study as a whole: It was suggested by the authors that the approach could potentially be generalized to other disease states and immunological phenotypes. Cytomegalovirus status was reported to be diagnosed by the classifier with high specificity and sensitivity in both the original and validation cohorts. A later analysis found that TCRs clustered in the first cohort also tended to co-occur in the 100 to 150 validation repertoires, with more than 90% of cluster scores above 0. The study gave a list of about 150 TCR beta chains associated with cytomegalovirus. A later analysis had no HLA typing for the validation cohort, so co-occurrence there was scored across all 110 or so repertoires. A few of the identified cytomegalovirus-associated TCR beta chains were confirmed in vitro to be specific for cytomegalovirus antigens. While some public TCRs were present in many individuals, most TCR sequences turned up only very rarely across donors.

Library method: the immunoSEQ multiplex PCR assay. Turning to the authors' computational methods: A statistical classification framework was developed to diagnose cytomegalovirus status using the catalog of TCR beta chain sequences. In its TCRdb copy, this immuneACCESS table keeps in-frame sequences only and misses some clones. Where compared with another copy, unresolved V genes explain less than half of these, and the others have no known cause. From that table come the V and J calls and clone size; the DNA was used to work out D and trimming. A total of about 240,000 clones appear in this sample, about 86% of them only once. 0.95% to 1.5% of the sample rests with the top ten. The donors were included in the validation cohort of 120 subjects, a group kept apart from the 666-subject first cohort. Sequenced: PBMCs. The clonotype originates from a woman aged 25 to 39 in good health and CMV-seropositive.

For the CDR3, the sequence is CATKSAGAGELFF. The base sequence is TGTGCCACCAAATCCGCCGGGGCCGGGGAGCTGTTTTTT. Recombination linked TRBV15 to TRBJ2-2, with TRBD2 perhaps the D gene, on 5 matching bases. The germline V gene (reference sequence) specifies LNHNV as CDR1 and YYDKDF as CDR2. V and J are truncated by 7 bases and 6 bases respectively, leaving an intervening sequence of 12 bases. Inclusive of the bounding cysteine and phenylalanine, the CDR3 is 13 residues long. The only DNA kept is the CDR3, 39 bases in frame from the first base.